The next 28 T cell receptor beta chains were all read from a single sample in a study of T cell repertoires in cytomegalovirus infection. TCRdb recomputed calls from the reads with MiXCR, one row per CDR3 protein. The sample holds fewer than 550,000 distinct CDR3 sequences; around 27% are singletons and the top ten take about 13%. The sequencing input was PBMCs. The receptors originated from a human donor in good health (CMV status not recorded). Some clones in this sample may be carry-over from other donors' samples.

This clonotype was recorded a few times. CDR3 region: CASSLVSHRSEQYF. In nucleotides, the CDR3 is TGTGCCAGCAGCTTAGTTTCCCACCGCTCCGAGCAGTACTTC. The chain has TRBV27 and TRBJ2-7; D is unresolved. The CDR3 has 14 amino acids. Germline CDR1 is MNHEY and CDR2 is SMNVEV (reference sequence). V lost 6 bases and J 6 bases, leaving 18 bases between the germline ends.

This clonotype occurred a few times. The genes are TRBV5-4 and TRBJ2-1, with 10 bases aligning to TRBD2. The CDR3 length is 17 residues. V shed 0 bases and J 4 bases; nucleotides not matched to a gene: 7. Per the germline V gene, CDR1 is SGHNT and CDR2 is YYREEE (reference sequence). The CDR3 DNA is TGTGCCAGCAGCTTGGGTGTGACTAGCGGGCCGTACAATGAGCAGTTCTTC. Amino acids: CASSLGVTSGPYNEQFF.

This clonotype occurred a few times. The rearrangement joins TRBV4-1 to TRBJ1-1; D is unclear. The V end was cut by 0 bases, the J end by 0 bases, with 8 bases between. Germline V gives CDR1 MGHRA, CDR2 YSYEKL. The CDR3 contains 15 residues. The CDR3 protein is CASSQEEVMNTEAFF. The CDR3 coding sequence is TGCGCCAGCAGCCAAGAGGAGGTTATGAACACTGAAGCTTTCTTT.

The chain carries TRBV19 and TRBJ1-5; D is possibly TRBD1 (6 bases). Germline loops: CDR1 LNHDA, CDR2 SQIVND (reference sequence). The CDR3 extends over 14 amino acids. V lost 8 bases and J 6 bases, leaving 17 bases between the germline ends. The chain's CDR3 is CASSDRSASQPQHF. In DNA, the CDR3 is TGTGCCAGTTCCGACAGGTCGGCAAGTCAGCCCCAGCATTTT.

The chain is built from TRBV7-3 and TRBJ2-1, with 10 bases aligning to TRBD2. The germline V gene encodes CDR1 SGHTA and CDR2 FQGTGA. Trimming took 2 bases from V and 9 from J; bases not matched to a gene: 10. The CDR3 consists of 16 residues. The CDR3 loop is CASSLLPSGRGTEQFF. The CDR3 bases are TGTGCCAGCAGCTTACTTCCTAGCGGGAGAGGGACTGAGCAGTTCTTC.

This rearrangement joins TRBV5-1 to TRBJ1-6; TRBD1 is a possible D gene (5 bases). Germline lookup yields CDR1 SGHRS and CDR2 YFSETQ. V lost 4 bases and J 7 bases, leaving 15 bases between the germline ends. The CDR3 length is 15 residues. CDR3 loop: CASSSGTSQNSPLHF. CDR3 DNA: TGCGCCAGCAGCAGCGGGACGAGCCAGAATTCACCCCTCCACTTT. Full variable domain (rest looked up from reference TRBV5-1 and TRBJ1-6): KAGVTQTPRYLIKTRGQQVTLSCSPISGHRSVSWYQQTPGQGLQFLFEYFSETQRNKGNFPGRFSGRQFSNSRSEMNVSTLELGDSALYLCASSSGTSQNSPLHFGNGTRLTVT.

This sequence joins TRBV25-1 and TRBJ2-7, with D perhaps assigned TRBD1 or TRBD2 (6 bases each). The CDR3 has 14 residues. CDR1 and CDR2 (germline): MGHDK, SYGVNS. With 6 bases removed from V and 7 bases from J, the gap between germline ends came to 19 bases. Here the CDR3 DNA reads TGTGCCAGCAGGGGGGGACAAGGTCGCGAAGAGCAGTACGTC. Translating it yields CASRGGQGREEQYV.

Here the CDR3 reads CATSHAERMAFF. In DNA form, the CDR3 reads TGTGCCACCTCCCACGCTGAGCGGATGGCTTTCTTT. The genes are TRBV19 and TRBJ1-1; D unresolved. Trimming took 10 bases from V and 11 from J, leaving 20 bases between them. The CDR3 runs to 12 residues. Germline lookup yields CDR1 LNHDA and CDR2 SQIVND (reference sequence).

The CDR3 DNA sequence: TGTGCCACCAGTGATTTTGCGTCGGGGGGCAATGAGCAGTTCTTC. Translation gives CATSDFASGGNEQFF. This chain links TRBV24-1 with TRBJ2-1; 7 nucleotides match TRBD2. Trimming at V came to 1 base and at J to 6 bases, leaving 5 bases not matched to a gene. CDR1 and CDR2 (germline): KGHDR, SFDVKD. CDR3 length: 15 amino acids.

The gene calls are TRBV29-1 and TRBJ2-2; D gene uncertain. The CDR3 is 11 residues long. Per germline, CDR1 SQVTM and CDR2 ANQGSEA. Trimming took off 4 bases at V and 1 base at J, with 1 base between the two ends. The CDR3 loop is CSVGNTGELFF. The CDR3 nucleotides are TGCAGCGTTGGGAACACCGGGGAGCTGTTTTTT.

A few counts support this clonotype. This chain connects TRBV7-2 to TRBJ2-2; D is uncertain. The CDR3 is 12 residues long. CDR1 is SGHTA, CDR2 FQGNSA, per germline. V was cut by 6 bases and J by 7 bases, with 9 bases left in between. CDR3 sequence: CASRPEGGELFF. The DNA of the CDR3 is TGTGCCAGCAGACCGGAAGGCGGGGAGCTGTTTTTT.

The rearrangement links TRBV20-1 to TRBJ2-7, with 7 bases matching TRBD2. With 5 bases clipped from V and 0 bases from J, the junction kept 7 bases outside the gene matches. Germline assignment: CDR1 DFQATT and CDR2 SNEGSKA (reference sequence). The CDR3 covers 14 residues. CDR3 residues: CSAPGRALSYEQYF. CDR3 nucleotides: TGCAGTGCTCCGGGGAGGGCCCTCTCCTACGAGCAGTACTTC.

The V gene is TRBV6-6, the J gene TRBJ2-1; no reliable D call. Between the trimmed V and J ends, which lost 2 bases and 8 bases, there was a span of 13 bases. CDR3 length equals 14 residues. The germline CDR1 and CDR2 sequences are MNHNY and SVGAGI (reference sequence). The CDR3: CASSYGPTKDEQFF. The CDR3 nucleotides read TGTGCCAGCAGTTACGGGCCAACTAAGGATGAGCAGTTCTTC.

Concerning this clonotype: This may come from a read error, since a much larger clone is one base off. The chain links TRBV6-1 to TRBJ2-7, with D uncertain. Per germline, CDR1 MNHNS and CDR2 SASEGT. The CDR3 loop spans 13 amino acids. Trimming took off 2 bases at V and 1 base at J, with 6 bases between the two ends. CDR3: CASSEIESYEQYF. DNA of the CDR3: TGTGCCAGCAGTGAAATAGAGTCCTACGAGCAGTACTTC.

This clonotype was found many times. This chain links TRBV7-9 with TRBJ2-5, with D maybe TRBD2 (6 bases). Germline assignment: CDR1 SEHNR and CDR2 FQNEAQ (reference sequence). Trimming removed 4 bases from V and 4 bases from J, with 7 bases in between. The CDR3 sequence is 12 residues long. The DNA for the CDR3 is TGTGCCAGCAGCTACGGGGGAGAGACCCAGTACTTC. As protein: CASSYGGETQYF.

At least ten counts were recorded for this clonotype. The chain carries TRBV7-2 and TRBJ1-3; the D gene is possibly TRBD1 (5 bases). The ends were cut back, 4 bases at V and 2 bases at J, with 12 bases in the middle. This CDR3 region has 15 residues. The germline gives CDR1 SGHTA, CDR2 FQGNSA. The CDR3 is CASSSEWGTGNTIYF. The DNA of the CDR3 is TGTGCCAGCAGCTCAGAGTGGGGGACTGGAAACACCATATATTTT.

This clonotype was observed a few times. The V and J genes are TRBV7-2 and TRBJ1-3; D uncertain. The CDR3 length is 16 residues. Germline values: CDR1 SGHTA, CDR2 FQGNSA. V gave up 1 base and J gave up 3 bases, with 13 bases separating them. CDR3 loop: CASSLDRDLDGNTIYF. The DNA for the CDR3 is TGTGCCAGCAGCTTAGACCGGGATCTCGATGGAAACACCATATATTTT.

This clonotype was detected only a few times. The V call is TRBV6-5, the J call TRBJ1-3; weak D call: TRBD1 (5 bases). The CDR3 contains 15 residues. Germline CDR1 reads MNHEY; CDR2 reads SVGAGI. Trimming pared 6 bases from V and 0 bases from J, leaving 12 bases between. CDR3 amino acids: CASRRDGISGNTIYF. The CDR3 bases are TGTGCCAGCAGAAGGGACGGTATCTCTGGAAACACCATATATTTT.

V and J are TRBV5-1 and TRBJ2-1; no clear D gene. CDR3 size: 13 residues. Germline V gene sequence: CDR1 SGHRS, CDR2 YFSETQ. Trimming removed 6 bases at V and 7 bases at J, with 14 bases between. CDR3 in amino acids: CASTRDTSNEQFF. Here the CDR3 DNA reads TGCGCCAGCACCCGAGACACGAGTAATGAGCAGTTCTTC.

The table lists this clonotype with many counts. The rearrangement uses TRBV12-3 or TRBV12-4 and TRBJ2-1; unclear D gene. V dropped 1 base and J dropped 10 bases, with 11 bases sitting between them. The CDR3 contains 13 residues. CDR3 residues: CASSLGGDIEQFF. The CDR3 region has the DNA TGTGCCAGCAGTTTAGGGGGTGACATAGAGCAGTTCTTC.

The chain couples TRBV20-1 to TRBJ2-7; D remains ambiguous. CDR3 size: 12 residues. Per germline, CDR1 DFQATT and CDR2 SNEGSKA (reference sequence). V lost 1 base, J lost 3 bases, and 7 bases lay in between. The CDR3 DNA reads as TGCAGTGCTAGAGGAGCAGTCTACGAGCAGTACTTC. Protein product: CSARGAVYEQYF.

The V gene is TRBV7-6, the J gene TRBJ2-3; D not resolved. The CDR3 length is 15 residues. Between the trimmed V and J ends, which lost 5 bases and 1 base, there was a span of 13 bases. Germline CDR1 is SGHVS and CDR2 is FNYEAQ. The CDR3 bases are TGTGCCAGCAGCCGCACCCTGGTCGGCACAGATACGCAGTATTTT. Protein product: CASSRTLVGTDTQYF.

V usage is TRBV28 and J usage is TRBJ2-3, with 8 nucleotides matching TRBD1. Germline V CDR1 and CDR2: MDHEN, SYDVKM. The CDR3 covers 13 residues. The V segment lost 6 bases and the J segment 4 bases; nucleotides outside the gene matches: 3. The CDR3 sequence is CASSWTGPDTQYF. The CDR3 DNA reads as TGTGCCAGCAGCTGGACAGGGCCAGATACGCAGTATTTT.

The chain employs TRBV19 and TRBJ1-1; D gene ambiguous. The CDR3 length is 14 residues. Germline CDR1 reads LNHDA; CDR2 reads SQIVND (reference sequence). V lost 8 bases, J lost 5 bases, and 18 bases lay in between. For the CDR3, the DNA is TGTGCCAGTCTACCCCGGAGCAGAGGGACTGAAGCTTTCTTT. This gives the protein CASLPRSRGTEAFF.

This clonotype was counted many times. This chain links TRBV6-1 with TRBJ2-1; D not resolved. This CDR3 is built from 13 residues. Trimming shortened V by 5 bases and J by 5 bases, and 10 bases separated the two germline ends. CDR1 MNHNS and CDR2 SASEGT come from the germline V gene. CDR3 coding DNA: TGTGCCAGCAGTCCGATCATTAACAATGAGCAGTTCTTC. This gives the protein CASSPIINNEQFF.

This clonotype was found a few times. The CDR3 DNA follows: TGTGCCAGCACCGAATCTTTGGACAATGAGCAGTTCTTC. It is translated as CASTESLDNEQFF. J is TRBJ2-1 and V is TRBV2; D ambiguous. Per the germline V gene, CDR1 is SNHLY and CDR2 is FYNNEI. V dropped 7 bases and J dropped 5 bases, with 12 bases sitting between them. This CDR3 has 13 amino acids.

V usage is TRBV7-8 and J usage is TRBJ2-2; 7 bases agree with TRBD1. In germline, CDR1 is SGHVS, CDR2 FQNEAQ. The CDR3 sequence is 16 residues long. J lost 4 bases, V lost 5 bases, and 10 bases had no gene match. CDR3 region: CASSAWTGLSTGELFF. As DNA, the CDR3 is TGTGCCAGCAGCGCATGGACAGGCCTTAGCACCGGGGAGCTGTTTTTT.

In the case of this clonotype: A read error is the likely source, as a far larger clone sits one nucleotide away. This rearrangement joins TRBV7-3 to TRBJ2-5; no firm D call. Trimming took 2 bases from V and 0 from J, leaving 7 bases between them. The CDR3 totals 14 residues. Germline CDR1 reads SGHTA; CDR2 reads FQGTGA. CDR3 residues: CASSLEQYQETQYF. The CDR3 DNA is TGTGCCAGCAGCTTAGAACAGTACCAAGAGACCCAGTACTTC.